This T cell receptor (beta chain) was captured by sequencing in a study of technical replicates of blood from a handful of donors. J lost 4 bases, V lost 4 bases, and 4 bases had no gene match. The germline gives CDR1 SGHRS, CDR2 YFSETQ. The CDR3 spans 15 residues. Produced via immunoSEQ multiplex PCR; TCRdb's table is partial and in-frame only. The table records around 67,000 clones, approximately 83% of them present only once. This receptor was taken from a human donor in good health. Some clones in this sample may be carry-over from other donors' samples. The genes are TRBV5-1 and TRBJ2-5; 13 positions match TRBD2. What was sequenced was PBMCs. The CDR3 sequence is CASSQGLAGTETQYF. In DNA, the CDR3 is TGCGCCAGCAGCCAGGGACTAGCGGGGACAGAGACCCAGTACTTC.